Listed below are T cell receptor beta chains from one sample, sequenced in a study of T-cell reconstitution after alpha-beta-depleted transplantation in children. TCRdb re-called the PCR reads with MiXCR, one entry per CDR3 protein. The sample lists fewer than 700,000 distinct CDR3 sequences, over 10% occurring once. This specimen was PBMCs, mostly from graft donor cells, taken 360 days after TCRalphabeta/CD19-depleted stem cell transplant. Receptors were obtained from a male patient aged 10 to 17 who had a stem cell transplant for acute myeloid leukemia, so the T cells may come from the graft donor. Each CDR3 is given without its conserved first and last residue. The order of the fields is J gene, V gene, CDR3 protein.

TRBJ2-3 | TRBV19 | ASRRTPNTDTQY
TRBJ2-1 | TRBV24-1 | ATNRAGGPDEQF
TRBJ2-5 | TRBV28 | ASSSHLTGSQETQY
TRBJ2-1 | TRBV15 | ATSRDLGGANYNEQF
TRBJ2-5 | TRBV24-1 | ATSDYIGGRREETQY
TRBJ2-1 | TRBV11-2 | ASSLEGTSGTYNEQF
TRBJ2-1 | TRBV12-3/TRBV12-4 | ASTSGTLNNEQF
TRBJ2-7 | TRBV27 | ASSSPFSYEQY
TRBJ2-7 | TRBV20-1 | SAPWDRTYEQY
TRBJ2-3 | TRBV12-3/TRBV12-4 | ASSLAPGVRTDTQY
TRBJ2-1 | TRBV20-1 | SAISTTSGTYNEQF
TRBJ2-3 | TRBV5-1 | ASSYERSDTQY
TRBJ2-7 | TRBV12-3/TRBV12-4 | ASSARYRVLNDEQY
TRBJ1-5 | TRBV30 | AWALYLGQPQH
TRBJ2-1 | TRBV12-3/TRBV12-4 | ASSPLAGGPVDEQF
TRBJ1-6 | TRBV29-1 | SVEDESFSYNSPLH
TRBJ2-7 | TRBV27 | ASGPWDQVYEQY
TRBJ1-6 | TRBV7-2 | ASRSTGGGSPLH
TRBJ2-2 | TRBV20-1 | SASGEKLNTGELF
TRBJ2-3 | TRBV25-1 | ASRLGDTQY
TRBJ2-1 | TRBV27 | ATLPLKGGEQF
TRBJ2-1 | TRBV11-2 | ASSSGLAGGGHSSYNEQF
TRBJ2-1 | TRBV5-1 | ASSPRGGTVGNEQF
TRBJ1-5 | TRBV15 | ATSRDRGDNQPQH
TRBJ2-5 | TRBV29-1 | SVFAPGQQETQY
TRBJ2-3 | TRBV5-5 | ASSFFAGTEGTDTQY
TRBJ1-3 | TRBV30 | AWTSGQGSGNTIY
TRBJ1-1 | TRBV28 | ASSFLAGGGTEAF
TRBJ2-1 | TRBV28 | ASSLTGLPYNEQF
TRBJ2-5 | TRBV15 | ATSRAGEGQETQY
TRBJ2-7 | TRBV20-1 | SAGTSGRPLYEQY
TRBJ2-1 | TRBV28 | ASSPDGLAENNEQF
TRBJ1-2 | TRBV30 | AWSGGRGFYGYT
TRBJ2-1 | TRBV5-1 | ASSPRGARVVYNEQF
TRBJ2-7 | TRBV20-1 | SARTVRGTGGYEQY
TRBJ2-7 | TRBV7-2 | ASSFEGDRYEQY